This is a list of T cell receptor beta chains from one sample in a study of T cell repertoires in cytomegalovirus infection. Their specific antigens are unknown. TCRdb re-called the reads with MiXCR, one entry per CDR3 protein. The data contain some 350,000 distinct CDR3 sequences, 25% to 35% of them seen just once; the ten biggest clones take up 15% to 25%. This material consisted of cultured PBMCs, taken from culture after CMV antigen stimulation. These receptors were taken from a human donor in good health (CMV status not recorded). Some clones in this sample may be carry-over from other donors' samples. Each CDR3 is given with its conserved first and last residue.

cdr3_aa: CASSRNTGLNTEAFF; j_call: TRBJ1-1; v_call: TRBV19
cdr3_aa: CASSWTGTSNYGYTF; j_call: TRBJ1-2; v_call: TRBV7-2
cdr3_aa: CASSRTGTVSNEQYF; j_call: TRBJ2-7; v_call: TRBV7-8
cdr3_aa: CASSSDRVGNTEAFF; j_call: TRBJ1-1; v_call: TRBV28
cdr3_aa: CASSFRLAGGPKSSYEQYF; j_call: TRBJ2-7; v_call: TRBV7-8
cdr3_aa: CAISESERGKGSPLHF; j_call: TRBJ1-6; v_call: TRBV10-3
cdr3_aa: CASSASNYGYTF; j_call: TRBJ1-2; v_call: TRBV6-1
cdr3_aa: CASSPRGETQYF; j_call: TRBJ2-5; v_call: TRBV7-9
cdr3_aa: CASSESGQGTYGYTF; j_call: TRBJ1-2; v_call: TRBV2
cdr3_aa: CAISEGTGGSPLHF; j_call: TRBJ1-6; v_call: TRBV10-3
cdr3_aa: CASSLGGVGNTIYF; j_call: TRBJ1-3; v_call: TRBV28
cdr3_aa: CASSSGGNTQYF; j_call: TRBJ2-3; v_call: TRBV7-8
cdr3_aa: CASKSPYEQYF; j_call: TRBJ2-7; v_call: TRBV27
cdr3_aa: CASSTHLNEWGKEATNEKLFF; j_call: TRBJ1-4; v_call: TRBV12-3/TRBV12-4
cdr3_aa: CSVEEAGDGYTF; j_call: TRBJ1-2; v_call: TRBV29-1
cdr3_aa: CASSSEDGAYNEQYF; j_call: TRBJ2-7; v_call: TRBV7-8
cdr3_aa: CASSLVTGRTGELFF; j_call: TRBJ2-2; v_call: TRBV5-1